Each of the 18 T cell receptor beta chains below was sequenced from the same sample in a study of blood T cell repertoires in COVID-19. Sequencing used immunoSEQ multiplex PCR; TCRdb keeps in-frame clones, though not all of them. There are about 220,000 clones in the sample; roughly 80% occur only once, and roughly 6.7% lies in the top ten. The sample taken for sequencing was peripheral blood. These receptors were collected from a woman in her seventies with acute or convalescent COVID-19.

This clone appeared once. This sequence joins TRBV4-2 and TRBJ2-4; 11 nucleotides match TRBD2. Losses at the gene ends were 0 bases for V and 2 bases for J; bases not matched to a gene: 3. CDR3 length: 17 amino acids. Germline CDR1 and CDR2: LGHNA and YNFKEQ. The CDR3 loop reads CASSQDSGGGTKNIQYF. Here the CDR3 DNA reads TGTGCCAGCAGCCAAGATAGCGGGGGGGGAACCAAAAACATTCAGTACTTC.

The chain uses TRBV24-1 and TRBJ1-5; 7 bases match TRBD1. The CDR3 runs 15 residues. The V gene end was trimmed by 2 bases and the J gene end by 6 bases; junction bases not matched to a gene: 6. Germline CDR1 KGHDR, CDR2 SFDVKD. CDR3 protein: CATSDSTGRSQPQHF. CDR3 coding DNA: TGTGCCACCAGTGATTCGACAGGGCGGAGTCAGCCCCAGCATTTT.

This clone has only a few counts. The V gene is TRBV10-3, the J gene TRBJ1-2; 10 nucleotides match TRBD1. The length of the CDR3 is 15 residues. CDR1 and CDR2 from the germline V gene are ENHRY and SYGVKD. The V and J ends lost 4 bases and 5 bases, in that order; junction bases with no gene match: 7. The CDR3 loop reads CAISAPGQGIYGYTF. The CDR3 DNA reads TGTGCCATCAGTGCCCCGGGACAGGGGATATATGGCTACACCTTC.

The gene calls are TRBV20-1 and TRBJ1-1; the D is unclear. V gave up 6 bases and J gave up 10 bases, with 12 bases separating them. The germline V gene encodes CDR1 DFQATT and CDR2 SNEGSKA (reference sequence). The CDR3 is made up of 10 amino acids. The CDR3 sequence: CSASRLGAFF. CDR3 sequence (DNA): TGCAGTGCCTCAAGACTGGGAGCTTTCTTT.

V gene TRBV5-1 combines with J gene TRBJ1-2, with 12 bases lining up with TRBD1. V was pared by 7 bases and J by 5 bases, with 3 bases of the junction left unmatched. CDR3 length: 13 amino acids. CDR1 and CDR2 (germline): SGHRS, YFSETQ. The CDR3 sequence: CASGDRGLYGYTF. The CDR3 coding sequence is TGCGCCAGCGGGGACAGGGGGCTGTATGGCTACACCTTC.

The chain combines TRBV7-2 with TRBJ2-1; D is possibly TRBD2 (5 bases). CDR1 and CDR2 (germline): SGHTA, FQGNSA. The CDR3 spans 11 residues. Trimming stripped 5 bases from V and 10 bases from J, with 9 bases between. CDR3 DNA: TGTGCCAGCAGCACCCGCGGGGAGCAGTTCTTC. Translating gives CASSTRGEQFF. The full variable domain, completed using reference TRBV7-2 and TRBJ2-1, is GAGVSQSPSNKVTEKGKDVELRCDPISGHTALYWYRQSLGQGLEFLIYFQGNSAPDKSGLPSDRFSAERTGGSVSTLTIQRTQQEDSAVYLCASSTRGEQFFGPGTRLTVL.

The chain joins TRBV11-1 to TRBJ2-5; 13 bases align to TRBD2. In germline, CDR1 is SGHAT, CDR2 FQDESV (reference sequence). With V trimmed by 4 bases and J by 5 bases, 7 bases remained unmatched. The CDR3 totals 16 residues. For the CDR3, the DNA is TGTGCCAGCAGCTCTCGGACTAGCGGGGGAGGGGAGACCCAGTACTTC. Its protein product is CASSSRTSGGGETQYF. The whole variable domain, remainder taken from reference TRBV11-1 and TRBJ2-5, is EAEVAQSPRYKITEKSQAVAFWCDPISGHATLYWYRQILGQGPELLVQFQDESVVDDSQLPKDRFSAERLKGVDSTLKIQPAELGDSAMYLCASSSRTSGGGETQYFGPGTRLLVL.

The chain uses TRBV18 and TRBJ1-4; 8 nucleotides line up with TRBD1. The CDR3 length is 15 residues. Germline V lookup: CDR1 KGHSH, CDR2 LQKENI. Losses at the gene ends were 3 bases for V and 5 bases for J; bases not matched to a gene: 5. CDR3 residues: CASSPGQGLNEKLFF. The CDR3 nucleotides are TGTGCCAGCTCACCTGGACAGGGTCTGAATGAAAAACTGTTTTTT.

The chain recombines TRBV7-9 with TRBJ2-7; 11 bases fit TRBD1. This CDR3 is built from 15 residues. The ends lost 4 bases at V and 0 bases at J; junction bases unmatched: 2. Germline assignment: CDR1 SEHNR and CDR2 FQNEAQ (reference sequence). The CDR3 is CASSWDRGFSYEQYF. The CDR3 DNA reads as TGTGCCAGCAGCTGGGACAGGGGGTTCTCCTACGAGCAGTACTTC.

The CDR3 DNA follows: TGTGCCAGCAGACTGACCGGGACAGGGGACTCACCCCTCCACTTT. This encodes CASRLTGTGDSPLHF. The chain links TRBV7-9 to TRBJ1-6; the match to TRBD1 covers 10 bases. V gave up 6 bases and J gave up 10 bases; unmatched junction bases: 9. This CDR3 has 15 residues. Germline CDR1 and CDR2: SEHNR and FQNEAQ (reference sequence).

The chain combines TRBV30 with TRBJ1-3, with D perhaps TRBD1 (5 bases). Germline CDR1 and CDR2: GTSNPN and SVGIG (reference sequence). The CDR3 has 13 amino acids. Trimming took 0 bases from V and 4 from J, leaving 7 bases between them. The CDR3 nucleotides are TGTGCCTGGAGTGTAACAGGAGGAAACACCATATATTTT. It is translated as CAWSVTGGNTIYF.

The chain employs TRBV19 and TRBJ1-2; the D is unclear. Looked up from germline, CDR1 is LNHDA and CDR2 is SQIVND (reference sequence). The CDR3 is 13 amino acids. V shed 8 bases and J shed 7 bases, with 17 bases lying between them. The CDR3 spells CASRRNGGRGYTF. Here the CDR3 DNA reads TGTGCCAGTCGAAGAAACGGAGGCCGTGGCTACACCTTC.

The chain couples TRBV14 to TRBJ2-2, with a tentative D call TRBD2 (6 bases). The CDR3 consists of 17 residues. From germline, CDR1 is SGHDN and CDR2 FVKESK. V shed 1 base and J shed 3 bases, with 15 bases lying between them. CDR3 residues: CASSQVGREYDTGELFF. The CDR3 DNA reads TGTGCCAGCAGCCAAGTAGGCCGGGAGTACGACACCGGGGAGCTGTTTTTT.

The table lists this clone with a count of one. J is TRBJ2-1 and V is TRBV7-2; TRBD2 agrees at 9 bases. Germline V lookup: CDR1 SGHTA, CDR2 FQGNSA. This CDR3 region has 15 residues. J lost 4 bases, V lost 2 bases, and 3 bases had no gene match. The CDR3 loop reads CASSLIAGEYNEQFF. The CDR3 DNA is TGTGCCAGCAGCTTAATAGCGGGGGAATACAATGAGCAGTTCTTC.

V usage is TRBV15 and J usage is TRBJ2-3; 7 bases match TRBD1. Germline V gene lookup returns CDR1 LNHNV and CDR2 YYDKDF (reference sequence). The V and J ends lost 5 bases and 6 bases, in that order; junction bases with no gene match: 14. This CDR3 is built from 16 residues. This chain's CDR3 is CATSRIRDSLEDTQYF. The CDR3 DNA reads TGTGCCACCAGCCGAATACGGGACAGTCTAGAGGATACGCAGTATTTT.

This clone was observed many times. The rearrangement links TRBV4-3 to TRBJ2-1; 9 nucleotides match TRBD2. The CDR3 consists of 16 residues. CDR1 is LGHNA, CDR2 YSLEER, per germline. V shed 1 base, J shed 12 bases, and the junction held 13 bases outside the gene matches. CDR3 residues: CASSQGGGGAAIGQFF. The DNA for the CDR3 is TGCGCCAGCAGCCAAGGGGGCGGGGGGGCCGCTATCGGGCAGTTCTTC.

The chain uses TRBV4-3 and TRBJ2-2; D is perhaps TRBD1 (6 bases). The germline V and J ends were trimmed by 4 bases and 5 bases, with 17 bases remaining between them. Per the germline V gene, CDR1 is LGHNA and CDR2 is YSLEER. The CDR3 loop spans 16 amino acids. The CDR3 region is CASSLSGAWGTGELFF. CDR3 nucleotide sequence: TGCGCCAGCAGCCTATCAGGGGCCTGGGGGACCGGGGAGCTGTTTTTT.

This clone was observed once. This chain connects TRBV7-6 to TRBJ1-6; 9 bases line up with TRBD1. Per the germline V gene, CDR1 is SGHVS and CDR2 is FNYEAQ. The CDR3 spans 18 residues. V shed 5 bases, J shed 5 bases, and the junction held 13 bases outside the gene matches. In nucleotides, the CDR3 is TGTGCCAGCAGCCCCATGGGGACAGGGTGGCGTGATAATTCACCCCTCCACTTT. Translating gives CASSPMGTGWRDNSPLHF. The full variable domain, completed using reference TRBV7-6 and TRBJ1-6, is GAGVSQSPRYKVTKRGQDVALRCDPISGHVSLYWYRQALGQGPEFLTYFNYEAQQDKSGLPNDRFSAERPEGSISTLTIQRTEQRDSAMYRCASSPMGTGWRDNSPLHFGNGTRLTVT.